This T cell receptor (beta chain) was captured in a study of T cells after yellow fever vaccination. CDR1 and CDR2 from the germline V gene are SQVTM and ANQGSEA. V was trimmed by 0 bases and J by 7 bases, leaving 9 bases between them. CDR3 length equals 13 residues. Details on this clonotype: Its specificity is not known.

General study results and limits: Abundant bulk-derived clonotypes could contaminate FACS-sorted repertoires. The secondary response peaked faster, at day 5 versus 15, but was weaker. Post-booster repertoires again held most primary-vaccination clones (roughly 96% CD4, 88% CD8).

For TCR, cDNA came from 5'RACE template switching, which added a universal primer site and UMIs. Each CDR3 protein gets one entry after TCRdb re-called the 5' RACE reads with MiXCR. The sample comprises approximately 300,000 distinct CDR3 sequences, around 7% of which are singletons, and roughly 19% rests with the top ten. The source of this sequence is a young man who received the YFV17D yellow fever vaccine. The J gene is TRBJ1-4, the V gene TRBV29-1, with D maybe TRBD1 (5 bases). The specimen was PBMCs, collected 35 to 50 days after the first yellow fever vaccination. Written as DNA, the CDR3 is TGCAGCGTTGAAGAGCAGAGGGGTGAAAAACTGTTTTTT. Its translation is CSVEEQRGEKLFF. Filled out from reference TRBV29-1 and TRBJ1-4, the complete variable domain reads SAVISQKPSRDICQRGTSLTIQCQVDSQVTMMFWYRQQPGQSLTLIATANQGSEATYESGFVIDKFPISRPNLTFSTLTVSNMSPEDSSIYLCSVEEQRGEKLFFGSGTQLSVL.